One sample yielded the 30 T cell receptor beta chains listed below, sequenced in a study of T cell repertoires in cytomegalovirus infection. One entry per CDR3 protein, called by TCRdb with MiXCR from the reads. The table has 100,000 to 150,000 distinct CDR3 sequences, roughly 8.2% seen once. The material sequenced was PBMCs. Receptors originate from a human donor in good health (CMV status not recorded). Some clones in this sample may be carry-over from other donors' samples.

In this sample, this clonotype turned up many times. The chain employs TRBV7-2 and TRBJ1-2; D remains ambiguous. Trimming removed 3 bases from V and 4 bases from J, with 15 bases in between. CDR1 and CDR2 (germline): SGHTA, FQGNSA. The CDR3 runs 15 residues. Here the CDR3 DNA reads TGTGCCAGCAGCTTTAATACCCCCAGGACCTATGGCTACACCTTC. It translates to CASSFNTPRTYGYTF.

This clonotype was seen a handful of times. This chain uses TRBV9 with TRBJ1-1; 9 nucleotides line up with TRBD1. J was trimmed by 6 bases and V by 4 bases; bases with no gene match: 10. The CDR3 totals 15 residues. The germline CDR1 and CDR2 sequences are SGDLS and YYNGEE. The CDR3 DNA sequence: TGTGCCAGCAGCTTCCCCTGGGACAGGGCTCCTGAAGCTTTCTTT. Protein product: CASSFPWDRAPEAFF.

This clonotype was counted a few times. This sequence joins TRBV2 and TRBJ2-1; 12 positions match TRBD2. The CDR3 has 14 amino acids. Germline trimming cut 5 bases from V and 8 bases from J; bases unmatched to any gene: 4. The germline V gene has CDR1 SNHLY and CDR2 FYNNEI. The CDR3 loop reads CASSLTSGGDEQFF. The CDR3 DNA is TGTGCCAGCAGTTTGACTAGCGGGGGTGATGAGCAGTTCTTC.

This clonotype was counted ten times or more. The chain is built from TRBV28 and TRBJ2-7, with TRBD1 identical over 10 bases. Per the germline V gene, CDR1 is MDHEN and CDR2 is SYDVKM. The CDR3 length is 15 residues. J lost 1 base, V lost 7 bases, and 7 bases had no gene match. The CDR3 here is CASTSPGQGSYEQYF. In nucleotides, the CDR3 is TGTGCCAGCACCTCTCCGGGACAGGGGTCCTACGAGCAGTACTTC. The full variable domain, in which reference TRBV28 and TRBJ2-7 provide the parts outside the CDR3, is DVKVTQSSRYLVKRTGEKVFLECVQDMDHENMFWYRQDPGLGLRLIYFSYDVKMKEKGDIPEGYSVSREKKERFSLILESASTNQTSMYLCASTSPGQGSYEQYFGPGTRLTVT.

In this sample, this clonotype turned up a few times. Here the CDR3 reads CASSNREGQPQHF. The CDR3 nucleotides read TGTGCCAGCAGCAACAGGGAGGGTCAGCCCCAGCATTTT. This chain joins TRBV7-9 and TRBJ1-5; TRBD1 might be the D (6 bases). The germline CDR1 and CDR2 sequences are SEHNR and FQNEAQ (reference sequence). V was shortened by 5 bases and J by 6 bases, with 11 bases between the two germline ends. The length of the CDR3 is 13 residues. Full variable domain (outside the CDR3, taken from reference TRBV7-9 and TRBJ1-5): DTGVSQNPRHKITKRGQNVTFRCDPISEHNRLYWYRQTLGQGPEFLTYFQNEAQLEKSRLLSDRFSAERPKGSFSTLEIQRTEQGDSAMYLCASSNREGQPQHFGDGTRLSIL.

This clonotype was detected ten times or more. This sequence joins TRBV28 and TRBJ1-3, with 7 positions matching TRBD1. J was trimmed by 2 bases and V by 6 bases; bases with no gene match: 10. Germline lookup yields CDR1 MDHEN and CDR2 SYDVKM. The CDR3 has 16 residues. CDR3 sequence: CASSSRGGTAGNTIYF. In nucleotides, the CDR3 is TGTGCCAGCAGCTCTAGGGGGGGGACAGCTGGAAACACCATATATTTT.

In its sample, this clonotype was seen many times. Here the CDR3 DNA reads TGCGCCAGCAGCCTCCAACTCCGTTCACCCCTCCACTTT. Translation gives CASSLQLRSPLHF. The chain carries TRBV4-1 and TRBJ1-6; D gene uncertain. The V end was cut by 4 bases, the J end by 9 bases, with 10 bases between. CDR1 MGHRA and CDR2 YSYEKL come from the germline V gene. This CDR3 contains 13 residues.

This clonotype was observed at least ten times. This CDR3 reads CATWGVWGTTEAFF. The CDR3 region has the DNA TGTGCCACCTGGGGTGTGTGGGGAACCACTGAAGCTTTCTTT. The chain employs TRBV28 and TRBJ1-1; D not resolved. Looked up from germline, CDR1 is MDHEN and CDR2 is SYDVKM. Trimming shortened V by 10 bases and J by 4 bases, and 19 bases separated the two germline ends. The CDR3 has 14 residues.

This clonotype was found many times. The chain combines TRBV2 with TRBJ1-2; possible D gene TRBD1, 5 bases. Per germline, CDR1 SNHLY and CDR2 FYNNEI. V was cut by 1 base and J by 2 bases, with 8 bases left in between. CDR3 length: 14 residues. CDR3 residues: CASSEGNRNYGYTF. The CDR3 coding sequence is TGTGCCAGCAGTGAAGGGAACAGGAACTATGGCTACACCTTC.

In this sample, this clonotype turned up a few times. This chain uses TRBV14 with TRBJ2-1, with D unclear. From germline, CDR1 is SGHDN and CDR2 FVKESK. V lost 2 bases, J lost 10 bases, and 12 bases lay in between. This CDR3 comprises 13 residues. Here the CDR3 DNA reads TGTGCCAGCAGCCAATACAAGTTGGGCGAGCAGTTCTTC. This sequence encodes CASSQYKLGEQFF.

In its sample, this clonotype was seen a few times. The rearrangement links TRBV5-4 to TRBJ2-7; possibly TRBD2 for D (7 bases). Trimming shortened V by 2 bases and J by 2 bases, and 14 bases separated the two germline ends. The CDR3 is 15 residues long. The V gene's germline CDR1 is SGHNT and CDR2 YYREEE (reference sequence). CDR3 sequence: CASSLLAGAPYEQYF. In DNA form, the CDR3 reads TGTGCCAGCAGCTTATTGGCGGGGGCCCCCTACGAGCAGTACTTC.

There are many counts of this clonotype. This sequence joins TRBV28 and TRBJ1-2, with 9 bases lining up with TRBD1. This CDR3 region has 16 residues. Germline V gene sequence: CDR1 MDHEN, CDR2 SYDVKM. V shed 8 bases and J 2 bases; nucleotides not matched to a gene: 12. CDR3 DNA: TGTGCCAGCTTAATGACAAGTACAGGGGGCAACTATGGCTACACCTTC. As protein: CASLMTSTGGNYGYTF.

This clonotype was detected ten times or more. This CDR3 reads CASSPQAAQRLYGYTF. The CDR3 nucleotides are TGTGCCAGTAGTCCTCAGGCAGCACAGCGCCTCTATGGCTACACCTTC. The gene calls are TRBV19 and TRBJ1-2; no clear D gene. The CDR3 loop spans 16 amino acids. V lost 5 bases and J lost 4, with 20 bases in between. Per germline, CDR1 LNHDA and CDR2 SQIVND (reference sequence).

V and J are TRBV10-3 and TRBJ1-1, with unresolved D. The CDR3 totals 14 residues. Trimming took off 6 bases at V and 1 base at J, with 12 bases between the two ends. The germline CDR1 and CDR2 sequences are ENHRY and SYGVKD. CDR3 residues: CAIRDLDTNTEAFF. The CDR3 coding sequence is TGTGCCATCAGGGACCTCGACACGAACACTGAAGCTTTCTTT.

At least ten counts were recorded for this clonotype. This chain uses TRBV7-6 with TRBJ2-5; D remains ambiguous. CDR1 and CDR2 from the germline V gene are SGHVS and FNYEAQ. V dropped 5 bases and J dropped 1 base, with 5 bases sitting between them. The CDR3 totals 12 residues. CDR3 DNA: TGTGCCAGCAGCGCACTCCAAGAGACCCAGTACTTC. This sequence encodes CASSALQETQYF.

This clonotype was seen a few times. This chain joins TRBV5-4 and TRBJ2-2; D is ambiguous. In germline, CDR1 is SGHNT, CDR2 YYREEE (reference sequence). Trimming took off 0 bases at V and 7 bases at J, with 13 bases between the two ends. The CDR3 totals 15 residues. The DNA of the CDR3 is TGTGCCAGCAGCTTGGCGCGTGGGCTCGGCGGGGAGCTGTTTTTT. Its translation is CASSLARGLGGELFF.

There are many counts of this clonotype. The chain couples TRBV6-5 to TRBJ1-1, with 8 positions matching TRBD1. After removal of 4 bases from V and 0 bases from J, the junction contained 13 bases not matched to a gene. Germline-derived CDR1 and CDR2 are MNHEY and SVGAGI. This CDR3 is built from 18 residues. DNA of the CDR3: TGTGCCAGCAGTTTCGGACAGGGTACCAGTTCAATGAACACTGAAGCTTTCTTT. Residues: CASSFGQGTSSMNTEAFF.

The CDR3 region has the DNA TGTGCCATCAGTGAGTCGGGGACAGGGCAGGAGGAGCAGTACTTC. Its translation: CAISESGTGQEEQYF. The chain uses TRBV10-3 and TRBJ2-7, with 9 bases matching TRBD1. Germline loops: CDR1 ENHRY, CDR2 SYGVKD. The CDR3 loop spans 15 amino acids. Losses at the gene ends were 0 bases for V and 7 bases for J; bases not matched to a gene: 7.

The table lists this clonotype with many counts. The chain couples TRBV5-1 to TRBJ1-5; D might be TRBD1 (5 bases). V dropped 0 bases and J dropped 4 bases, with 8 bases sitting between them. The CDR3 is made up of 14 amino acids. The germline CDR1 and CDR2 sequences are SGHRS and YFSETQ. The chain's CDR3 is CASSLGGDNQPQHF. CDR3 DNA sequence: TGCGCCAGCAGCTTGGGGGGGGATAATCAGCCCCAGCATTTT.

The genes are TRBV11-2 and TRBJ2-7; 9 nucleotides line up with TRBD1. Trimming removed 0 bases from V and 5 bases from J; junction bases left unmatched: 5. The CDR3 is made up of 15 amino acids. The germline CDR1 and CDR2 sequences are SGHAT and FQNNGV. The chain's CDR3 is CASSLERDRDHEQYF. CDR3 sequence (DNA): TGTGCCAGCAGCTTAGAACGGGACAGGGACCACGAGCAGTACTTC.

This clonotype was seen a handful of times. The genes are TRBV28 and TRBJ2-1; perhaps TRBD2 as D (7 bases). V lost 6 bases to trimming and J lost 4 bases, with 16 bases between them. The germline CDR1 and CDR2 sequences are MDHEN and SYDVKM. This CDR3 spans 15 amino acids. CDR3 nucleotide sequence: TGTGCCAGCAGGGTTAGGGGGGGCGCATACAATGAGCAGTTCTTC. This codes for CASRVRGGAYNEQFF.

This clonotype was seen a few times. In nucleotides, the CDR3 is TGTGCCACCAGCAGAGATAGGGACAACGCAGATACGCAGTATTTT. Protein sequence: CATSRDRDNADTQYF. The chain links TRBV15 to TRBJ2-3, with a tentative D call TRBD1 (6 bases). CDR3 size: 15 residues. Trimming removed 0 bases at V and 4 bases at J, with 11 bases between. Germline lookup yields CDR1 LNHNV and CDR2 YYDKDF (reference sequence).

This clonotype was counted many times. The chain recombines TRBV12-3 or TRBV12-4 with TRBJ2-7; D unclear. The CDR3 consists of 11 residues. Trimming took 6 bases from V and 11 from J, leaving 14 bases between them. CDR3 protein: CASSPPGRKYF. CDR3 DNA: TGTGCCAGCAGCCCTCCGGGCAGAAAGTACTTC.

The chain couples TRBV10-3 to TRBJ1-5; tentative D call: TRBD1 (6 bases). The CDR3 is 14 residues long. In germline, CDR1 is ENHRY, CDR2 SYGVKD. Trimming left V 2 bases short and J 7 bases short, with 12 bases between. The CDR3 region has the DNA TGTGCCATCAGTGAGAGGGGGGCAGAACAGCCCCAGCATTTT. Protein product: CAISERGAEQPQHF.

This clonotype was observed at least ten times. The rearrangement joins TRBV20-1 to TRBJ1-2; TRBD1 agrees at 7 bases. J gave up 2 bases and V 4 bases, and 10 bases lay outside the gene matches. Germline V gene sequence: CDR1 DFQATT, CDR2 SNEGSKA (reference sequence). CDR3 length: 15 residues. CDR3 DNA sequence: TGCAGTGCTAAACCCTCGGACAGGTTAAACTATGGCTACACCTTC. It encodes CSAKPSDRLNYGYTF.

This clonotype was counted ten times or more. V is TRBV7-2 and J is TRBJ2-7; tentatively, D is TRBD1 or TRBD2 (5 bases each). Trimming cost V 5 bases and J 3 bases, with 14 bases left between them. This CDR3 region has 14 residues. CDR1 and CDR2 (germline): SGHTA, FQGNSA. The CDR3 loop is CASSRPGPLYEQYF. Written as DNA, the CDR3 is TGTGCCAGCAGCCGACCGGGACCACTCTACGAGCAGTACTTC.

This clonotype came up many times. The J gene is TRBJ2-3, the V gene TRBV11-3; the match to TRBD1 covers 9 bases. This CDR3 has 15 amino acids. V shed 3 bases and J 0 bases; nucleotides not matched to a gene: 1. Germline values: CDR1 SGHNT, CDR2 YENEEA. CDR3: CASSFGTGSTDTQYF. CDR3 sequence (DNA): TGTGCCAGCAGCTTCGGGACAGGGAGCACAGATACGCAGTATTTT.

Ten or more counts support this clonotype. This chain links TRBV7-9 with TRBJ2-7; D gene unclear. CDR3 length: 16 residues. Germline CDR1 SEHNR, CDR2 FQNEAQ (reference sequence). V lost 1 base and J 2 bases, leaving 15 bases between the germline ends. CDR3 DNA sequence: TGTGCCAGCAGCTTAGATAACCTACCCCGGACCTACGAGCAGTACTTC. The encoded protein is CASSLDNLPRTYEQYF. The full variable domain, rest sourced from reference TRBV7-9 and TRBJ2-7, is DTGVSQNPRHKITKRGQNVTFRCDPISEHNRLYWYRQTLGQGPEFLTYFQNEAQLEKSRLLSDRFSAERPKGSFSTLEIQRTEQGDSAMYLCASSLDNLPRTYEQYFGPGTRLTVT.

This clonotype appeared many times. J is TRBJ2-7 and V is TRBV7-2, with 10 nucleotides matching TRBD2. The CDR3 covers 15 residues. Germline loops: CDR1 SGHTA, CDR2 FQGNSA. Unmatched junction bases numbered 2, after V lost 1 base and J lost 2 bases. The CDR3 reads CASSLGTSGTYEQYF. In nucleotides, the CDR3 is TGTGCCAGCAGCTTAGGAACTAGCGGGACCTACGAGCAGTACTTC.

This clonotype was counted a few times. CDR3 nucleotides: TGTGCCACCAGCAGAGTAGGGGTAGAAGAGACCCAGTACTTC. Translated: CATSRVGVEETQYF. The V and J genes are TRBV15 and TRBJ2-5; maybe TRBD1 (5 bases). CDR1 and CDR2 (germline): LNHNV, YYDKDF (reference sequence). The CDR3 runs 14 residues. The V end was cut by 1 base, the J end by 3 bases, with 9 bases between.